Listed below are T cell receptor beta chains from one sample, sequenced in a study of blood T cell repertoires in COVID-19. The method was immunoSEQ multiplex PCR; TCRdb's version includes in-frame clones alone and lacks a portion of them. The sample has over 50,000 clones, more than 75% seen once; the top ten hold over 6.5%. The sequenced material came from peripheral blood. These TCRs come from a man between 60 and 75 years old with acute or convalescent COVID-19. The CDR3 runs from the conserved cysteine through the conserved F or W. Each record gives: V gene, clone size, D gene, J gene, CDR3 DNA, CDR3 protein. The D gene is left open where the match is weak. Size tells how often a clone was seen (once, few, many) or the class of an expanded clone, and some rows leave it out.

TRBV30	few	NA	TRBJ1-2	TGTGCCTGGGTCCGGGGACTCGACGGTGGCTACACCTTC	CAWVRGLDGGYTF
TRBV2	NA	NA	TRBJ1-2	TGTGCCAGCAGCACGGATGGGGACATGTACTATGGCTACACCTTC	CASSTDGDMYYGYTF
TRBV7-9	NA	NA	TRBJ1-4	TGTGCCAGCAGCTTAGAAAGCGGGGGGGATGAAAAACTGTTTTTT	CASSLESGGDEKLFF
TRBV9	once	TRBD1	TRBJ2-7	TGTGCCAGCAGCGTAGGGGGGGACAGGTCCTACGAGCAGTACTTC	CASSVGGDRSYEQYF
TRBV6-5	once	NA	TRBJ1-6	TGTGCCAGCAGGTCCAGGGAGGGTTATAATTCACCCCTCCACTTT	CASRSREGYNSPLHF
TRBV5-1	NA	NA	TRBJ2-5	TGCGCCAGCAGTGGGGGCCACCAAGAGACCCAGTACTTC	CASSGGHQETQYF
TRBV7-2	NA	TRBD1	TRBJ1-1	TGTGCCAGCAGCCTTCCGACAGGGGCGGACACTGAAGCTTTCTTT	CASSLPTGADTEAFF
TRBV5-1	few	TRBD1	TRBJ1-3	TGCGCCAGCAGCTTGGATGAGGGACAGTTAATCTCTGGAAACACCATATATTTT	CASSLDEGQLISGNTIYF
TRBV14	NA	NA	TRBJ1-6	TGTGCCAGCAGCCCCCGCCGGGGTGGAATTTCACCCCTCCACTTT	CASSPRRGGISPLHF
TRBV30	NA	NA	TRBJ1-5	TGTGCCTGGGGAGACAGGTTCAATCAGCCCCAGCATTTT	CAWGDRFNQPQHF
TRBV5-1	NA	TRBD2	TRBJ2-3	TGCGCCAGCAGCTTGGGGACTAGCGGGGGGCCTAGCACAGATACGCAGTATTTT	CASSLGTSGGPSTDTQYF
TRBV7-9	NA	NA	TRBJ2-3	TGTGCCAGCAGCTTTGTCGGACAGCGACTAGCTAAGACAGATACGCAGTATTTT	CASSFVGQRLAKTDTQYF
TRBV9	NA	TRBD1	TRBJ2-7	TGTGCCAGCAGCACCGGGACAGGGTCCTACGAGCAGTACTTC	CASSTGTGSYEQYF
TRBV7-2	NA	NA	TRBJ2-3	TGTGCCAGCAGCTTTAGGGGGTCCAGCACAGATACGCAGTATTTT	CASSFRGSSTDTQYF
TRBV24-1	NA	NA	TRBJ2-7	TGTGCCACCAGTGAGTCGGGAACTACCTACGAGCAGTACTTC	CATSESGTTYEQYF
TRBV11-2	NA	NA	TRBJ1-4	TGTGCCAGCGCAGAGGGCATAAGGGAAAAACTGTTTTTT	CASAEGIREKLFF
TRBV3-1/TRBV3-2	NA	TRBD2	TRBJ2-3	TGTGCCAGCAGCCCCGGCCTAGCGGGGTATACAGATACGCAGTATTTT	CASSPGLAGYTDTQYF
TRBV25-1	NA	NA	TRBJ1-6	TGTGCCAGCAGTGAAGCACAGGGCAGTTCACCCCTCCACTTT	CASSEAQGSSPLHF
TRBV19	NA	NA	TRBJ1-1	TGTGCCAGTACCTCCCTGGGAGGCACTGAAGCTTTCTTT	CASTSLGGTEAFF
TRBV2	NA	NA	TRBJ2-6	TGTGCCAGCAGTATGGGACAAGCTGGGGCCAACGTCCTGACTTTC	CASSMGQAGANVLTF
TRBV6-2/TRBV6-3	NA	NA	TRBJ1-1	TGTGCCAGCAGCCAGGGGACTGAAGCTTTCTTT	CASSQGTEAFF
TRBV5-5	NA	TRBD1	TRBJ1-1	TGTGCCAGCAGCTCCGACAGGGGCACTGAAGCTTTCTTT	CASSSDRGTEAFF
TRBV28	NA	NA	TRBJ1-4	TGTGCCGGAAAAGGGGGGGGAAATGAAAAACTGTTTTTT	CAGKGGGNEKLFF
TRBV7-2	NA	NA	TRBJ1-2	TGTGCCAGCAGCTTAGATGGCGTTAGGGGGTCTAGGTACACCTTC	CASSLDGVRGSRYTF
TRBV7-2	NA	TRBD1	TRBJ1-2	TGTGCCAGCAGCCCACCGGGACAGGGATATGGCTACACCTTC	CASSPPGQGYGYTF
TRBV13	NA	TRBD1	TRBJ2-3	TGTGCCAGCAGCTTCATGAGGGGGCTAGGTAGTACAGATACGCAGTATTTT	CASSFMRGLGSTDTQYF
TRBV3-1/TRBV3-2	NA	NA	TRBJ1-3	TGTGCCAGCAGCAAAACAGGGTTAACATCTGGAAACACCATATATTTT	CASSKTGLTSGNTIYF
TRBV6-6	NA	TRBD2	TRBJ2-7	TGTGCCAGCAGTACCGGGAGGGCAGGCGAGCAGTACTTC	CASSTGRAGEQYF
TRBV7-2	NA	NA	TRBJ2-1	TGTGCCAGCAGCTTAGAATTGGTTGCGGAGCAGTTCTTC	CASSLELVAEQFF
TRBV3-1/TRBV3-2	NA	NA	TRBJ2-2	TGTGCCAGCAGCCAAAAGGGGGGGGCCGGGGAGCTGTTTTTT	CASSQKGGAGELFF
TRBV2	NA	TRBD1	TRBJ1-6	TGTGCCAGTCGTCCGGGACAGGGAAATTCACCCCTCCACTTT	CASRPGQGNSPLHF
TRBV5-1	NA	NA	TRBJ2-2	TGCGCCAGCAGTCCAGTGGTCGGGGGAGTCACCGGGGAGCTGTTTTTT	CASSPVVGGVTGELFF
TRBV5-4	few	NA	TRBJ2-3	TGTGCCAGCAGCTACAACCCGACAGGACGACCTAGCACAGATACGCAGTATTTT	CASSYNPTGRPSTDTQYF